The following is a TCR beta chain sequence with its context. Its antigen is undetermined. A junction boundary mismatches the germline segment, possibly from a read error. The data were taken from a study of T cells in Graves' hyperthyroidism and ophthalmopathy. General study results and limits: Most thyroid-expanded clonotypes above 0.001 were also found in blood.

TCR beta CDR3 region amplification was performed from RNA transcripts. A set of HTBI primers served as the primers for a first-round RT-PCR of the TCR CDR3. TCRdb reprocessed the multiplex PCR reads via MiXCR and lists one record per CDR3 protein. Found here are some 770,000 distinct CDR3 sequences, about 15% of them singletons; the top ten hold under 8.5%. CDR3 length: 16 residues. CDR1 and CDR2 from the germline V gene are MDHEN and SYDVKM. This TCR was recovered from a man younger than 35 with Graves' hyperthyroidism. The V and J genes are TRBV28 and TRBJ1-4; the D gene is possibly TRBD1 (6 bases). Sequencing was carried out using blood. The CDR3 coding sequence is TGTGCCAGCAGTACTCGGACAGTTTATCCGAATGAAAAACAGTTTTTT. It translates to CASSTRTVYPNEKQFF.